The next 16 T cell receptor beta chains were all read from a single sample in a study of T cells after yellow fever vaccination. TCRdb independently ran MiXCR on the 5' RACE reads; one entry per CDR3 protein. The sample lists hundreds of thousands of distinct CDR3 sequences, about 12% occurring once. The sample consisted of PBMCs, taken on the day of the yellow fever booster vaccination. The receptors here all came from a man aged 25 to 45 who received the YFV17D yellow fever vaccine.

This clonotype was seen only a few times. This chain links TRBV10-1 with TRBJ2-3, with D unclear. The V and J ends lost 5 bases and 8 bases respectively, with 14 bases between them. Germline CDR1 is WNHNN and CDR2 is SYGVQD (reference sequence). This CDR3 comprises 13 residues. CDR3 loop: CASSRVVEATQYF. The CDR3 coding sequence is TGCGCCAGCAGTCGAGTCGTAGAAGCTACGCAGTATTTT.

The CDR3 DNA sequence: TGTGCCAGCACCTGGACTAGTCGGGGAACCACAGATACGCAGTATTTT. Its translation: CASTWTSRGTTDTQYF. The V gene is TRBV6-1, the J gene TRBJ2-3; 7 positions match TRBD2. The J segment lost 2 bases and the V segment lost 7 bases, leaving 12 bases of the junction unmatched. The CDR3 covers 16 residues. From germline, CDR1 is MNHNS and CDR2 SASEGT.

The CDR3, as DNA: TGCGCCAGCAGCTTGAGTCTAGCACTGAGCTCCTACAATGAGCAGTTCTTC. It codes for CASSLSLALSSYNEQFF. The chain has TRBV5-1 and TRBJ2-1, with a possible D match to TRBD2 (5 bases). Germline V gene sequence: CDR1 SGHRS, CDR2 YFSETQ. The CDR3 has 17 amino acids. V lost 1 base to trimming and J lost 0 bases, with 14 bases between them.

The chain recombines TRBV3-1 with TRBJ2-1; TRBD2 agrees at 14 bases. The CDR3 covers 20 residues. V lost 0 bases, J lost 8 bases, and 15 bases stayed unmatched. CDR1 LGHDT and CDR2 YNNKEL come from the germline V gene (reference sequence). This chain's CDR3 is CASSQEGTSGRRPRDHEQFF. In nucleotides, the CDR3 is TGTGCCAGCAGCCAAGAGGGGACTAGCGGGAGAAGGCCCAGAGATCATGAGCAGTTCTTC.

This clonotype was found a few times. The chain links TRBV20-1 to TRBJ1-2; D uncertain. This CDR3 spans 12 amino acids. Trimming cost V 6 bases and J 4 bases, with 12 bases left between them. Germline V lookup: CDR1 DFQATT, CDR2 SNEGSKA (reference sequence). CDR3 bases: TGCAGTGCGAGGGTCACGCCCTATGGCTACACCTTC. Encoded protein: CSARVTPYGYTF.

This clonotype turned up a few times. This chain uses TRBV28 with TRBJ2-7; 11 bases line up with TRBD1. The CDR3 sequence is 16 residues long. Germline trimming cut 1 base from V and 5 bases from J; bases unmatched to any gene: 7. Germline CDR1 MDHEN, CDR2 SYDVKM. CDR3: CASSLSGTGGWNEQYF. The CDR3 DNA reads TGTGCCAGCAGTTTATCGGGGACAGGGGGTTGGAACGAGCAGTACTTC.

This clonotype was seen a handful of times. CDR3 loop: CASSLGSGSGSYNEQFF. The CDR3 coding sequence is TGTGCCAGCAGCTTAGGGTCAGGGTCCGGCTCCTACAATGAGCAGTTCTTC. This sequence joins TRBV7-6 and TRBJ2-1; the D gene is possibly TRBD1 (5 bases). Trimming shortened V by 1 base and J by 0 bases, and 13 bases separated the two germline ends. Germline-derived CDR1 and CDR2 are SGHVS and FNYEAQ. The CDR3 extends over 17 amino acids.

This clonotype has just a few counts. The chain uses TRBV3-1 and TRBJ1-2; D gene uncertain. The CDR3 is 14 amino acids. Trimming removed 1 base from V and 2 bases from J, with 8 bases in between. CDR1 and CDR2 (germline): LGHDT, YNNKEL (reference sequence). CDR3 nucleotides: TGTGCCAGCAGCCAAGGTTTAGGGAACTATGGCTACACCTTC. Amino acid sequence: CASSQGLGNYGYTF.

The CDR3 region is CAWSDSGQGPSYEQYF. DNA of the CDR3: TGTGCCTGGAGTGACTCGGGACAGGGTCCCTCTTACGAGCAGTACTTC. This chain joins TRBV30 and TRBJ2-7; TRBD1 agrees at 9 bases. CDR1 is GTSNPN and CDR2 is SVGIG in the germline V gene (reference sequence). With 1 base clipped from V and 4 bases from J, the junction kept 11 bases outside the gene matches. The CDR3 spans 16 residues.

The count of this clonotype is one. The chain links TRBV12-3 or TRBV12-4 to TRBJ2-1, with 14 positions matching TRBD2. Unmatched junction bases numbered 3, after V lost 5 bases and J lost 9 bases. The CDR3 sequence is 14 residues long. The CDR3 DNA reads as TGTGCCAGCAGTCCGGGGACTAGCGGGGGTGAGCAGTTCTTC. Protein: CASSPGTSGGEQFF.

The rearrangement links TRBV18 to TRBJ2-7; D remains ambiguous. This CDR3 is built from 14 residues. In germline, CDR1 is KGHSH, CDR2 LQKENI. V was pared by 5 bases and J by 6 bases, with 17 bases between. CDR3 in DNA: TGTGCCAGCTCAGGCGGTACGTTGTTACCCGAGCAGTACTTC. Translated, it gives CASSGGTLLPEQYF.

The chain links TRBV30 to TRBJ1-5; D gene uncertain. The CDR3 consists of 15 residues. Trimming shortened V by 5 bases and J by 0 bases, and 14 bases separated the two germline ends. Germline assignment: CDR1 GTSNPN and CDR2 SVGIG (reference sequence). The CDR3 region is CAWRSKADSNQPQHF. CDR3 nucleotides: TGTGCCTGGCGTTCCAAGGCAGATAGCAATCAGCCCCAGCATTTT.

The rearrangement joins TRBV24-1 to TRBJ2-6; 8 bases map to TRBD2. V gave up 7 bases and J gave up 3 bases; unmatched junction bases: 4. The length of the CDR3 is 15 residues. Germline assignment: CDR1 KGHDR and CDR2 SFDVKD. CDR3 in amino acids: CATSSGRGGANVLTF. The CDR3 DNA follows: TGTGCCACCAGCAGCGGGAGAGGTGGGGCCAACGTCCTGACTTTC.

The rearrangement joins TRBV10-2 to TRBJ2-1, with D maybe TRBD2 (5 bases). Looked up from germline, CDR1 is WSHSY and CDR2 is SAAADI. V was trimmed by 7 bases and J by 2 bases, leaving 15 bases between them. This CDR3 contains 15 residues. In nucleotides, the CDR3 is TGCGCCAGCATAAGAGGGAGTGTGACCTACAATGAGCAGTTCTTC. This gives the protein CASIRGSVTYNEQFF.

This clonotype was seen more than once but under ten times. The CDR3 reads CASSLGRGYEKLFF. The CDR3 nucleotides are TGTGCCAGCAGTTTGGGCAGGGGGTATGAAAAACTGTTTTTT. This chain joins TRBV27 and TRBJ1-4; 7 bases align to TRBD1. This CDR3 contains 14 residues. J lost 6 bases, V lost 3 bases, and 4 bases had no gene match. The germline CDR1 and CDR2 sequences are MNHEY and SMNVEV (reference sequence).

The rearrangement links TRBV20-1 to TRBJ2-2, with D perhaps TRBD1 (6 bases). CDR3 length equals 13 residues. The V and J ends lost 7 bases and 3 bases respectively, with 12 bases between them. Per the germline V gene, CDR1 is DFQATT and CDR2 is SNEGSKA (reference sequence). The CDR3 coding sequence is TGCAGTGGACGGGACACGGACACCGGGGAGCTGTTTTTT. It specifies CSGRDTDTGELFF.